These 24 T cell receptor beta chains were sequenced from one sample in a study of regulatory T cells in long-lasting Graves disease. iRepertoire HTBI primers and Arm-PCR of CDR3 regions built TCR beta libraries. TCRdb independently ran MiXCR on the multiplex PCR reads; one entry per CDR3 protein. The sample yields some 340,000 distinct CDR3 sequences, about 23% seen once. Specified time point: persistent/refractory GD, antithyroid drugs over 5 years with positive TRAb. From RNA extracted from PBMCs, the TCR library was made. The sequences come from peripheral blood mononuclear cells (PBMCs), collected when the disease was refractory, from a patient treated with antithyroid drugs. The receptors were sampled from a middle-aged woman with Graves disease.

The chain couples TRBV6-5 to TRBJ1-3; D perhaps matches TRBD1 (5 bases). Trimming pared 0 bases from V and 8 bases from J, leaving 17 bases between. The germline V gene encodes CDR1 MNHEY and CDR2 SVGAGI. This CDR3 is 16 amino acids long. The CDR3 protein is CASSYSENSLGDTIYF. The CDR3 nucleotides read TGTGCCAGCAGTTACTCAGAGAATTCCCTGGGGGACACCATATATTTT.

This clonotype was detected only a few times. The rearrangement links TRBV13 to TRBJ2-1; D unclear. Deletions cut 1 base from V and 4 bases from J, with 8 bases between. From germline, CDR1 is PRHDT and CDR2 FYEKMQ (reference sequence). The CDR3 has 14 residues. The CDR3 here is CASSLVVKYNEQFF. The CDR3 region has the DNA TGTGCCAGCAGCTTAGTAGTTAAGTACAATGAGCAGTTCTTC.

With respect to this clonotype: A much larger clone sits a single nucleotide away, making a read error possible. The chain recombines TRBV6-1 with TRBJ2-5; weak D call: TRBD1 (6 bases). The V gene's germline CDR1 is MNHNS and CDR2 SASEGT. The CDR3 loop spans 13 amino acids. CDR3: CASSRQVQGTQYF. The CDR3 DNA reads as TGTGCCAGCAGTAGACAGGTACAAGGGACCCAGTACTTC.

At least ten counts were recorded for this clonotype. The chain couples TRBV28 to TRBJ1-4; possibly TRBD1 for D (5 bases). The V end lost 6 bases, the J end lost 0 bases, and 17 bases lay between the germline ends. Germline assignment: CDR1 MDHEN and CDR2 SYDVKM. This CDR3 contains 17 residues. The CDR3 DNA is TGTGCCAGCAGCCTACCTAACGGGGGTTCAACTAATGAAAAACTGTTTTTT. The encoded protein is CASSLPNGGSTNEKLFF.

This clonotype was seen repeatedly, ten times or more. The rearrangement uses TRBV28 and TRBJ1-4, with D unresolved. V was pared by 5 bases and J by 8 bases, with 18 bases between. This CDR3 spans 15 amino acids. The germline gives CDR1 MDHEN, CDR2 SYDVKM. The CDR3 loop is CASSADLSEWEKLFF. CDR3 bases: TGTGCCAGCAGTGCGGACCTAAGCGAGTGGGAAAAACTGTTTTTT. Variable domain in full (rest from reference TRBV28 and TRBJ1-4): DVKVTQSSRYLVKRTGEKVFLECVQDMDHENMFWYRQDPGLGLRLIYFSYDVKMKEKGDIPEGYSVSREKKERFSLILESASTNQTSMYLCASSADLSEWEKLFFGSGTQLSVL.

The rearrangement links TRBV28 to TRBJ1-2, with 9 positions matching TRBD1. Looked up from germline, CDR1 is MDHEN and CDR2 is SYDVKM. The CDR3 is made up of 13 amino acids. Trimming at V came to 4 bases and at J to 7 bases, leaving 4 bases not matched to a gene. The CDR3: CASSSGTGSGYTF. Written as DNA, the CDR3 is TGTGCCAGCAGTTCCGGGACAGGGAGTGGCTACACCTTC.

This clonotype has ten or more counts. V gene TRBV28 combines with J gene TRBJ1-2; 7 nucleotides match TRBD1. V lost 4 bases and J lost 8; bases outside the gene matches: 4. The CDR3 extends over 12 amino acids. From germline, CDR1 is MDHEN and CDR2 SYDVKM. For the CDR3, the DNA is TGTGCCAGCAGTTCCGGGACAGCCGGCTACACCTTC. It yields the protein CASSSGTAGYTF.

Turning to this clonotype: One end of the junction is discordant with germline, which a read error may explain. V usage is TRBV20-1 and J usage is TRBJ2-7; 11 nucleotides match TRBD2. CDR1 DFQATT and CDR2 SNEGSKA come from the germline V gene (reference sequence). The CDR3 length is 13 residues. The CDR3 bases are TGCAGTGCTAGAGGGACTAGCGGGTGCGAGCATTACTTC. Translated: CSARGTSGCEHYF.

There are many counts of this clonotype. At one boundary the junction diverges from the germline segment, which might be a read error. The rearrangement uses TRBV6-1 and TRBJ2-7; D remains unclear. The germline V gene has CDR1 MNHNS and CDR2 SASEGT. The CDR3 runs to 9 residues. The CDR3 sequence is CASSEAHSF. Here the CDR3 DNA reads TGTGCCAGCAGTGAAGCGCATAGCTTC.

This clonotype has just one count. CDR3 sequence: CSAGQQFF. The DNA for the CDR3 is TGCAGTGCGGGACAGCAGTTCTTC. The chain couples TRBV20-1 to TRBJ2-1; D assignment may be TRBD1 or TRBD2 (5 bases each). CDR3 length: 8 residues. Trimming removed 6 bases from V and 11 bases from J, with 5 bases in between. Per the germline V gene, CDR1 is DFQATT and CDR2 is SNEGSKA (reference sequence).

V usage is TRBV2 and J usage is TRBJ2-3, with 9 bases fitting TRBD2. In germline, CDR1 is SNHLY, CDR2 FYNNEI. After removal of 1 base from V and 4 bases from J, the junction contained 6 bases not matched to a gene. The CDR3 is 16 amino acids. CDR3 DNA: TGTGCCAGCAGTGAAGAAGCTAGCGGGATGGCAGATACGCAGTATTTT. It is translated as CASSEEASGMADTQYF.

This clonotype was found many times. The DNA for the CDR3 is TGTGCCAGCAGTCCCGCAGGGGGCGTCGGCTACACCTTC. It codes for CASSPAGGVGYTF. This chain uses TRBV27 with TRBJ1-2; 8 bases map to TRBD1. Trimming cost V 5 bases and J 8 bases; bases outside gene matches: 7. Looked up from germline, CDR1 is MNHEY and CDR2 is SMNVEV (reference sequence). The CDR3 is 13 residues long.

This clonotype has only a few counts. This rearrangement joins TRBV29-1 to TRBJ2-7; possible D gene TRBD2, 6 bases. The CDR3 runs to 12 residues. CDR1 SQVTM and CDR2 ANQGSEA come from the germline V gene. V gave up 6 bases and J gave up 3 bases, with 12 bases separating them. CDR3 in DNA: TGCAGCGTGACTAGTGACTTCTACGAGCAGTACTTC. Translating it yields CSVTSDFYEQYF.

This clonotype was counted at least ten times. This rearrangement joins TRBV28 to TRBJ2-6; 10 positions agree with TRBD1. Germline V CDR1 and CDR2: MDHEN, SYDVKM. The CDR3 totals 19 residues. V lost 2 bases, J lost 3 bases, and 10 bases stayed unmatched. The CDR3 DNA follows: TGTGCCAGCAGTTTAAGGCGGGACAGGGGAAGGGTTGGGGCCAACGTCCTGACTTTC. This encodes CASSLRRDRGRVGANVLTF.

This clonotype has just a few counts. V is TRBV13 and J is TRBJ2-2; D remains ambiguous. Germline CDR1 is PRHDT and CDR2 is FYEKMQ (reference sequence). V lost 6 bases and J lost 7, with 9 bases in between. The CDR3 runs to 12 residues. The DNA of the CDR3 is TGTGCCAGCAGGGGGATAAACGGGGAGCTGTTTTTT. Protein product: CASRGINGELFF.

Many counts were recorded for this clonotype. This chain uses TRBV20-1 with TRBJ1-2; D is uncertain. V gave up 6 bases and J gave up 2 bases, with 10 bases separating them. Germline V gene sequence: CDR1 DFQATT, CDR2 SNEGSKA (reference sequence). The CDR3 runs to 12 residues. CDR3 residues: CSAKASNYGYTF. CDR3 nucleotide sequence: TGCAGTGCAAAAGCCTCAAACTATGGCTACACCTTC.

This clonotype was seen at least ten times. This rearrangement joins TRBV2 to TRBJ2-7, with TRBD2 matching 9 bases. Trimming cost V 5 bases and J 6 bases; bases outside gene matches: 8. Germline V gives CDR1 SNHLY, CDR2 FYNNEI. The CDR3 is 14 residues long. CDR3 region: CASSTSGRTGEQYF. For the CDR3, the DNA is TGTGCCAGCAGTACTAGCGGGCGGACGGGCGAGCAGTACTTC.

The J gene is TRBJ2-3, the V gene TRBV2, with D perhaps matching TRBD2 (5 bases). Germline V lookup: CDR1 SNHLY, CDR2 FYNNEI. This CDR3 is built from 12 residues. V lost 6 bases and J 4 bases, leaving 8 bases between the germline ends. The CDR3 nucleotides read TGTGCCAGCAGACGGACTCCAGATACGCAGTATTTT. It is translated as CASRRTPDTQYF. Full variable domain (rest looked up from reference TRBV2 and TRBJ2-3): EPEVTQTPSHQVTQMGQEVILRCVPISNHLYFYWYRQILGQKVEFLVSFYNNEISEKSEIFDDQFSVERPDGSNFTLKIRSTKLEDSAMYFCASRRTPDTQYFGPGTRLTVL.

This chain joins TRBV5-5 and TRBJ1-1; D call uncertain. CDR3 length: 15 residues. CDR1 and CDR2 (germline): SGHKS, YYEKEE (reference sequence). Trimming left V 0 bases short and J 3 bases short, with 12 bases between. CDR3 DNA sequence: TGTGCCAGCAGCTTGGAGGGTCTGGGCTACACTGAAGCTTTCTTT. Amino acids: CASSLEGLGYTEAFF.

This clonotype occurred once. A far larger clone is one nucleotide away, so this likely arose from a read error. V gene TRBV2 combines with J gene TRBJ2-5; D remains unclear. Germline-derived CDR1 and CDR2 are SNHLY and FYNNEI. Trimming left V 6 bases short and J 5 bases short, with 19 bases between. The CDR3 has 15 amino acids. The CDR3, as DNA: TGTGCCAGCAGCAGAGATCAGTCCCTTCTTGAGACCCAGTACTTC. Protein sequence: CASSRDQSLLETQYF.

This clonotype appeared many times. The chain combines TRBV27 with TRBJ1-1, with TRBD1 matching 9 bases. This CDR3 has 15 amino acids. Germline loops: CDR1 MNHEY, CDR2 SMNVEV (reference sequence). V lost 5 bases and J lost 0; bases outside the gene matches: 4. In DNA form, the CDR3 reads TGTGCCAGCAGTCTACAGGGGGCGGTGAACACTGAAGCTTTCTTT. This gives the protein CASSLQGAVNTEAFF.

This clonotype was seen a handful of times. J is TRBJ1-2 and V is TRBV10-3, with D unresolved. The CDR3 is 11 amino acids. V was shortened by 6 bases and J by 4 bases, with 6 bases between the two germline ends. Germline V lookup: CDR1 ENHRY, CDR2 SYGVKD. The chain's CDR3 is CAISGSYGYTF. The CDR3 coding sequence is TGTGCCATCAGCGGTAGCTATGGCTACACCTTC.

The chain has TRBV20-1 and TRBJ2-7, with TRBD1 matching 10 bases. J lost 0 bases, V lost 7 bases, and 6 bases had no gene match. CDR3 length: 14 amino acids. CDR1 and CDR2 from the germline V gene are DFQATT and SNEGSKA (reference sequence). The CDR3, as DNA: TGCAGTGTTCCCGGGACAGGGGACTCCTACGAGCAGTACTTC. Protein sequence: CSVPGTGDSYEQYF.

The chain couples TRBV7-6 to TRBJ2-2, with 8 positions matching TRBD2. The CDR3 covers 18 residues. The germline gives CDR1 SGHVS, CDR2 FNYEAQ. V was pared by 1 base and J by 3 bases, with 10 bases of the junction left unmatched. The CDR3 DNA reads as TGTGCCAGCAGCTTAGGAGCGGGGGATCCCTATGACACCGGGGAGCTGTTTTTT. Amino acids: CASSLGAGDPYDTGELFF.